These 15 T cell receptor beta chains share one sample of origin, sequenced in a study of response to subunit inactivated influenza vaccine. TCRdb re-called the RT-PCR reads through MiXCR, storing one row per CDR3 protein. There are 500,000 to 600,000 distinct CDR3 sequences in the sample; about 11% occur only once, and approximately 10% lies in the top ten. The sample was PBMCs from blood, taken on the day of vaccination. These receptors were obtained from a man in his fifties or sixties who received an inactivated influenza vaccine.

This clonotype has a handful of counts. The V and J genes are TRBV5-1 and TRBJ2-3, with D tentatively TRBD1 or TRBD2 (6 bases each). The ends were cut back, 4 bases at V and 5 bases at J, with 17 bases in the middle. The germline V gene encodes CDR1 SGHRS and CDR2 YFSETQ. The CDR3 extends over 15 amino acids. The CDR3 nucleotides read TGCGCCAGCAGCCTACCTGGGGGGCGCGGAGATACGCAGTATTTT. This sequence encodes CASSLPGGRGDTQYF.

In its sample, this clonotype was seen many times. The J gene is TRBJ1-1, the V gene TRBV7-9; unclear D gene. The CDR3 has 12 amino acids. The germline gives CDR1 SEHNR, CDR2 FQNEAQ (reference sequence). Trimming took 5 bases from V and 5 from J, leaving 9 bases between them. The CDR3 bases are TGTGCCAGCAGCACAACGGGAACTGAAGCTTTCTTT. Amino acid sequence: CASSTTGTEAFF.

This clonotype was picked up many times. The chain uses TRBV6-5 and TRBJ2-1; TRBD2 matches 11 bases. This CDR3 contains 18 residues. The germline gives CDR1 MNHEY, CDR2 SVGAGI. V lost 0 bases to trimming and J lost 1 base; unmatched junction nucleotides: 5. This CDR3 is CASSYSNSGRGSYNEQFF. CDR3 bases: TGTGCCAGCAGTTACTCGAATAGCGGGAGGGGGTCCTACAATGAGCAGTTCTTC.

This clonotype was recorded a few times. The chain recombines TRBV20-1 with TRBJ2-7; the D is unclear. V was pared by 1 base and J by 3 bases, with 10 bases between. The CDR3 covers 13 residues. Germline V gives CDR1 DFQATT, CDR2 SNEGSKA (reference sequence). The CDR3 loop reads CSARGSRLYEQYF. The CDR3 bases are TGCAGTGCTAGAGGGTCTCGCCTCTACGAGCAGTACTTC.

V gene TRBV5-1 combines with J gene TRBJ2-1; 8 nucleotides agree with TRBD1. J was trimmed by 9 bases and V by 0 bases; bases with no gene match: 8. The length of the CDR3 is 15 residues. Per the germline V gene, CDR1 is SGHRS and CDR2 is YFSETQ. CDR3 region: CASSLAGQVDSEQFF. In nucleotides, the CDR3 is TGCGCCAGCAGCTTGGCGGGACAGGTAGATAGTGAGCAGTTCTTC.

This sequence joins TRBV10-3 and TRBJ1-2; 8 positions agree with TRBD1. The V and J ends lost 2 bases and 2 bases, in that order; junction bases with no gene match: 4. This CDR3 is built from 15 residues. CDR1 is ENHRY and CDR2 is SYGVKD in the germline V gene. This CDR3 reads CAISEIQGGNYGYTF. The CDR3 nucleotides read TGTGCCATCAGTGAGATACAGGGGGGCAACTATGGCTACACCTTC.

There are many counts of this clonotype. The chain carries TRBV12-3 or TRBV12-4 and TRBJ2-5, with D unclear. Between the trimmed V and J ends, which lost 1 base and 5 bases, there was a span of 8 bases. This CDR3 is built from 13 residues. The CDR3 coding sequence is TGTGCCAGCAGTTTAGGGGGATCGGAGACCCAGTACTTC. Protein product: CASSLGGSETQYF.

This clonotype showed up just a few times. This sequence joins TRBV27 and TRBJ2-5, with 8 bases matching TRBD1. V was clipped by 4 bases and J by 0 bases; unmatched bases: 7. In germline, CDR1 is MNHEY, CDR2 SMNVEV (reference sequence). This CDR3 has 16 amino acids. The CDR3 sequence: CASSSLWDRNQETQYF. CDR3 bases: TGTGCCAGCAGTTCCCTTTGGGACAGGAACCAAGAGACCCAGTACTTC.

This clonotype came up many times. This chain uses TRBV3-1 with TRBJ2-7, with TRBD1 as a possible D gene (5 bases). Trimming left V 4 bases short and J 0 bases short, with 13 bases between. This CDR3 is built from 15 residues. The germline V gene has CDR1 LGHDT and CDR2 YNNKEL (reference sequence). This CDR3 reads CASSLRQGVSYEQYF. The CDR3 nucleotides are TGTGCCAGCAGCCTCCGTCAAGGGGTCTCCTACGAGCAGTACTTC.

J is TRBJ2-7 and V is TRBV12-3 or TRBV12-4; perhaps TRBD2 as D (6 bases). With 4 bases removed from V and 0 bases from J, the gap between germline ends came to 10 bases. The CDR3 contains 14 residues. The CDR3 sequence is CASSSPGSSYEQYF. The CDR3 DNA reads as TGTGCCAGCAGTTCTCCCGGGAGCTCCTACGAGCAGTACTTC.

The CDR3 DNA sequence: TGCAGCGTTGAGCCCCGGTTAGCCCAGACACCAGATACGCAGTATTTT. Encoded protein: CSVEPRLAQTPDTQYF. This chain links TRBV29-1 with TRBJ2-3; D is ambiguous. Germline assignment: CDR1 SQVTM and CDR2 ANQGSEA. V was shortened by 3 bases and J by 4 bases, with 20 bases between the two germline ends. This CDR3 has 16 amino acids.

In this sample, this clonotype turned up a few times. This chain connects TRBV15 to TRBJ2-1; 9 bases agree with TRBD2. With 1 base clipped from V and 4 bases from J, the junction kept 5 bases outside the gene matches. This CDR3 has 16 amino acids. The germline CDR1 and CDR2 sequences are LNHNV and YYDKDF (reference sequence). The CDR3 reads CATSRVLAGLYNEQFF. The CDR3 DNA reads as TGTGCCACCAGCAGAGTCCTAGCGGGGCTTTACAATGAGCAGTTCTTC.

The chain recombines TRBV5-1 with TRBJ1-1; D is uncertain. With 1 base removed from V and 0 bases from J, the gap between germline ends came to 10 bases. CDR3 length equals 15 residues. Per germline, CDR1 SGHRS and CDR2 YFSETQ. CDR3 coding DNA: TGCGCCAGCAGCTTGTCGGGATACATGAACACTGAAGCTTTCTTT. Amino acids: CASSLSGYMNTEAFF.

This clonotype was detected many times. The rearrangement joins TRBV5-5 to TRBJ2-3; 9 bases align to TRBD2. The V segment lost 4 bases and the J segment 1 base; nucleotides outside the gene matches: 4. The germline CDR1 and CDR2 sequences are SGHKS and YYEKEE (reference sequence). The CDR3 is 15 amino acids. Here the CDR3 reads CASSRRLAGTDTQYF. CDR3 sequence (DNA): TGTGCCAGCAGCCGAAGACTAGCGGGCACAGATACGCAGTATTTT.

The table lists this clonotype with a few counts. The V gene is TRBV12-3 or TRBV12-4, the J gene TRBJ2-7, with D perhaps matching TRBD1 or TRBD2 (5 bases each). Trimming pared 6 bases from V and 6 bases from J, leaving 18 bases between. This CDR3 contains 14 residues. The CDR3 sequence is CASRLGDGLSEQYF. The CDR3 DNA reads as TGTGCCAGCAGGCTAGGGGACGGGCTCAGCGAGCAGTACTTC.